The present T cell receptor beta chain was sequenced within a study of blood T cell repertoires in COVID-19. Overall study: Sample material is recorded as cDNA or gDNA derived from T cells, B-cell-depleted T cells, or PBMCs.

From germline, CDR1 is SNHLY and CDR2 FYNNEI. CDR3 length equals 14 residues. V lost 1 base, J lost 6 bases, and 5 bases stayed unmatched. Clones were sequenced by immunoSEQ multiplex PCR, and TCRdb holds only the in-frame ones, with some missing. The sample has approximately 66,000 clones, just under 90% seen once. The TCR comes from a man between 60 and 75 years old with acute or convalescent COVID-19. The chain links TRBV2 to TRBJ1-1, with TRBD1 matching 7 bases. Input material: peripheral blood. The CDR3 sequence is CASSEEATGPEAFF. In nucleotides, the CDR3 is TGTGCCAGCAGTGAAGAAGCGACAGGGCCTGAAGCTTTCTTT.